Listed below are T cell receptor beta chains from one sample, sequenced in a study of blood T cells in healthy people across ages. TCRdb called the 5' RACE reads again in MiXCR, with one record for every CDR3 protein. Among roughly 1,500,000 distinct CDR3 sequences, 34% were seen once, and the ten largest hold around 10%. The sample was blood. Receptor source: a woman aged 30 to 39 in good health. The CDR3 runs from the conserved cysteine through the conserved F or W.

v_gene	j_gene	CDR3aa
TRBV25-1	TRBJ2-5	CASSDTPPGTREETQYF
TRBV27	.	CASSPDLADLAYEQYF
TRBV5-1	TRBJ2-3	CASSLDGRSTDTQYF
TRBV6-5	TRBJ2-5	CASSYGLAKGAMGRETQYF
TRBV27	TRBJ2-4	CASSPHPRMNVYERYF
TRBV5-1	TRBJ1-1	CASSSPQGELMNTEAFF
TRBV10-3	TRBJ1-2	CTISEVGDNYGYTF
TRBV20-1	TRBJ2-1	CSAQTSDEQFF
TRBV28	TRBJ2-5	CASSLWGTGDLQETQYF
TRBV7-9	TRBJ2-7	CASSLTGRPYEQYF
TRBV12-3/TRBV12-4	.	CAGSLRQEETQYF
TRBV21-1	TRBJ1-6	CASSSKTNNSPLHF
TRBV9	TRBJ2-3	CASSPRQMARETDTQYF
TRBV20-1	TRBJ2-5	CSQRRAGGTQYF
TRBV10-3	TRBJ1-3	CAIRGQGGTGNTIYF
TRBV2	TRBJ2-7	CASKSWGVSYEQYF
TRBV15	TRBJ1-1	CATSRTGIANTEAFF
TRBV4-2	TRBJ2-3	CASSQLLAGGTDTQYF
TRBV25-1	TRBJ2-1	CASSLPPDSANEQFF
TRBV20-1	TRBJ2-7	CSGQEGGFSYEQYF
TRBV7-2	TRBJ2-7	CASSLAVGSSYEQYF
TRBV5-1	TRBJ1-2	CASSSRPPGYYGYTF
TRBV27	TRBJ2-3	CASSLRGRSIGDTQYF
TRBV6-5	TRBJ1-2	CASSYSTDYHYGYTF
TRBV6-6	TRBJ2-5	CASSYALTSGKETQYF
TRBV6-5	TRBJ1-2	CASSYSKFHAKYGYTF
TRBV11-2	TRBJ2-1	CASSSVAGYYDEQFF
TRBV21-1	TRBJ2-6	CASSKAGAGANVLTF
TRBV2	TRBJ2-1	CASRGTSGTLVDNEQFF
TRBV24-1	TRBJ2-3	CATSDRGQSTDTQYF
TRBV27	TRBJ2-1	CVSGREDNEQFF
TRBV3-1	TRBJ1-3	CASSARGVGGNTIYF
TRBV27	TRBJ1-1	CATGITRDTEAFF
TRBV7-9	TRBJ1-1	CASKMGPNTEAFF
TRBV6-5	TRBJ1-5	CASSFTGTVSNQPQHF
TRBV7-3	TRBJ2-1	CASSLGPGQDYNEQFF
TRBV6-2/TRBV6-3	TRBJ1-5	CASSYGPTINQPQHF
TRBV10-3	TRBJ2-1	CAISGKEQGGNEQFF
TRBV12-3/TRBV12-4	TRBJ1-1	CASSLARTGPQEAFF
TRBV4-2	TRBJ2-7	CASSQEGRGAIYEQYF